This TCR beta chain stems from a study of blood T cell repertoires in COVID-19. Turning to the study itself: Italy, Spain and the United States were the sources of the convalescent and acute COVID-19 samples. From T cells, B-cell-depleted T cells, or PBMCs came the material, which was cDNA or gDNA.

Original analysis: For nucleated cells, counts were estimated from reference gene primer amplification. Repertoires were generated with immunoSEQ multiplex PCR, while TCRdb's copy carries only in-frame clones and drops some. That table is the source of V, J and clone size, and D and trimming were worked out from the DNA. The repertoire consists of more than 85,000 clones, with around 87% occurring once and the leading ten covering about a sixth. The CDR3 is made up of 15 amino acids. V shed 6 bases and J 5 bases; nucleotides not matched to a gene: 11. CDR1 is MNHEY, CDR2 SMNVEV, per germline (reference sequence).

The specimen was peripheral blood. V usage is TRBV27 and J usage is TRBJ2-5; 8 positions agree with TRBD2. The TCR sequence derives from a human donor in a cohort sampled during active COVID-19. The CDR3 DNA reads TGTGCCAGCAGGAATAGCGGGGTCCGGAGGGAGACCCAGTACTTC. It is translated as CASRNSGVRRETQYF.